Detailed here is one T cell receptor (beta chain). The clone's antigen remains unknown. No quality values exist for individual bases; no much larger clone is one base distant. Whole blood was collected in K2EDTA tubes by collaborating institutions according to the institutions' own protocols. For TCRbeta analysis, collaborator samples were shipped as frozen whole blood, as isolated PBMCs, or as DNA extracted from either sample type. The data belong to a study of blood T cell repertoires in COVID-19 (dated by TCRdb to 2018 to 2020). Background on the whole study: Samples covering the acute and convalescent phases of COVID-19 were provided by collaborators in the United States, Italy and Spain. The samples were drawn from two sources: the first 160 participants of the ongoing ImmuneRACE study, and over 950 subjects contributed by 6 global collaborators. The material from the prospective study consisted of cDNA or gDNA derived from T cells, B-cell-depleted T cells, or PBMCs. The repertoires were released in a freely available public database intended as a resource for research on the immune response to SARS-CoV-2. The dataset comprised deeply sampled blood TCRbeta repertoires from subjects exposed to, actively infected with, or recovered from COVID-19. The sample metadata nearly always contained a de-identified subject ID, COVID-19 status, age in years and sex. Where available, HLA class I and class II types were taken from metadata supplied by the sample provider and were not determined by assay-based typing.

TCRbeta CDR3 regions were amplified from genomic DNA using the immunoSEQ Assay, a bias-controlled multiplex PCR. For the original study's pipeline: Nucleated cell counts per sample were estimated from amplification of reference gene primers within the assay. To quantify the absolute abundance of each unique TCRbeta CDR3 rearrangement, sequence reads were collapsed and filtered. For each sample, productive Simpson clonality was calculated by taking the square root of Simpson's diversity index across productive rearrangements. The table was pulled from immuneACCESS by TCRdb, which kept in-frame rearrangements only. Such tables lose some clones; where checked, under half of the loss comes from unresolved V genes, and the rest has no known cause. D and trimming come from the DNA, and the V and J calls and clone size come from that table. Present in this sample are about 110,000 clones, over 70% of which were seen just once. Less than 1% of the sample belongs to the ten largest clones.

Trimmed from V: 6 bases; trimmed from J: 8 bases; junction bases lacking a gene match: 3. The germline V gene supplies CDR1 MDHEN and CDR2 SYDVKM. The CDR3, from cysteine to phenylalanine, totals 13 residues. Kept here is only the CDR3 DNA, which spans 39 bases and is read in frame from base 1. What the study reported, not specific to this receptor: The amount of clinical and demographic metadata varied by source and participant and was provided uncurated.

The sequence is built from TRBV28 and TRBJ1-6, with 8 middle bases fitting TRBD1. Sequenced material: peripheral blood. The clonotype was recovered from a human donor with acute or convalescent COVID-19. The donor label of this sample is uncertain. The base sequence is TGTGCCAGCAGATTACAGGGGGATTCACCCCTCCACTTT. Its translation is CASRLQGDSPLHF.